These T cell receptor beta chains were read from a single sample in a study of cytomegalovirus exposure and HLA in healthy donors. Libraries were prepared by immunoSEQ multiplex PCR; TCRdb keeps only in-frame clonotypes and omits some of them. The data show 90,000 to 150,000 clones, with roughly 65% seen just once and about 9.1% held by the top ten. Sequenced input: PBMCs. These receptors were taken from a man aged 35 to 55 in good health and CMV-seropositive. The CDR3 runs from the conserved cysteine through the conserved F or W. Each record gives: CDR3 protein, CDR3 DNA, D gene, clone size, V gene, J gene. D genes are given only for firm matches. Part of the rows lack a size; the others show once, few, many or a class for expanded clones.

CDR3aa: CASSPWGGGYTF
CDR3nt: TGTGCCAGCAGCCCCTGGGGGGGTGGCTACACCTTC
d_gene: .
abundance: few
v_gene: TRBV6-6
j_gene: TRBJ1-2

CDR3aa: CASSRRLAKYQETQYF
CDR3nt: TGCGCCAGCAGCCGCCGTTTAGCCAAGTACCAAGAGACCCAGTACTTC
d_gene: .
abundance: .
v_gene: TRBV4-1
j_gene: TRBJ2-5

CDR3aa: CASSGSQMDTQYF
CDR3nt: TGCGCCAGCAGTGGATCTCAGATGGATACGCAGTATTTT
d_gene: .
abundance: few
v_gene: TRBV10-1
j_gene: TRBJ2-3

CDR3aa: CASSAQGNYGYTF
CDR3nt: TGTGCCAGTAGTGCACAGGGGAACTATGGCTACACCTTC
d_gene: TRBD1
abundance: .
v_gene: TRBV19
j_gene: TRBJ1-2

CDR3aa: CASSFRQGLSGYTF
CDR3nt: TGTGCCAGCAGCTTCCGTCAGGGGTTATCTGGCTACACCTTC
d_gene: .
abundance: .
v_gene: TRBV5-4
j_gene: TRBJ1-2

CDR3aa: CASSQDSYYGYTF
CDR3nt: TGTGCCAGCAGTCAGGACAGTTACTATGGCTACACCTTC
d_gene: .
abundance: .
v_gene: TRBV2
j_gene: TRBJ1-2

CDR3aa: CASRGLAGGTYNEQFF
CDR3nt: TGTGCCAGCAGGGGTTTAGCGGGGGGCACCTACAATGAGCAGTTCTTC
d_gene: TRBD2
abundance: .
v_gene: TRBV2
j_gene: TRBJ2-1

CDR3aa: CAWSGTSLYGYTF
CDR3nt: TGTGCCTGGAGTGGAACCAGTCTCTATGGCTACACCTTC
d_gene: .
abundance: few
v_gene: TRBV30
j_gene: TRBJ1-2

CDR3aa: CASSLWDSSYEQYF
CDR3nt: TGTGCCAGCAGCCTTTGGGACAGCTCCTACGAGCAGTACTTC
d_gene: TRBD1
abundance: .
v_gene: TRBV14
j_gene: TRBJ2-7

CDR3aa: CASSLVGGSYEQYF
CDR3nt: TGCGCCAGCAGCTTGGTGGGAGGGAGCTACGAGCAGTACTTC
d_gene: TRBD2
abundance: .
v_gene: TRBV5-1
j_gene: TRBJ2-7

CDR3aa: CASRGPGTEAFF
CDR3nt: TGTGCCAGCCGAGGGCCGGGGACTGAAGCTTTCTTT
d_gene: .
abundance: .
v_gene: TRBV28
j_gene: TRBJ1-1

CDR3aa: CASSRDREDRYYNEQFF
CDR3nt: TGTGCCAGCAGTCGTGACAGGGAGGATCGGTATTACAATGAGCAGTTCTTC
d_gene: .
abundance: .
v_gene: TRBV9
j_gene: TRBJ2-1

CDR3aa: CASSREGGPGANVLTF
CDR3nt: TGTGCCAGCAGCCGCGAAGGGGGCCCTGGGGCCAACGTCCTGACTTTC
d_gene: TRBD1
abundance: .
v_gene: TRBV4-2
j_gene: TRBJ2-6

CDR3aa: CASSLDRVSNQPQHF
CDR3nt: TGTGCCAGCTCACTCGACAGGGTGAGCAATCAGCCCCAGCATTTT
d_gene: TRBD1
abundance: .
v_gene: TRBV18
j_gene: TRBJ1-5

CDR3aa: CASSPTGGPGNTIYF
CDR3nt: TGTGCCAGCAGCCCAACAGGGGGCCCTGGAAACACCATATATTTT
d_gene: TRBD1
abundance: .
v_gene: TRBV7-2
j_gene: TRBJ1-3

CDR3aa: CASSENGGSQPQHF
CDR3nt: TGTGCCAGCAGTGAAAATGGGGGGAGTCAGCCCCAGCATTTT
d_gene: .
abundance: few
v_gene: TRBV6-1
j_gene: TRBJ1-5

CDR3aa: CASSLDSASGYYEQYF
CDR3nt: TGTGCCAGCAGCTTAGATTCGGCTAGCGGATACTACGAGCAGTACTTC
d_gene: TRBD2
abundance: few
v_gene: TRBV11-2
j_gene: TRBJ2-7

CDR3aa: CASFLNTEAFF
CDR3nt: TGTGCCAGCTTTCTGAACACTGAAGCTTTCTTT
d_gene: .
abundance: few
v_gene: TRBV19
j_gene: TRBJ1-1

CDR3aa: CASVRTANGYTF
CDR3nt: TGTGCCAGCGTTCGGACAGCGAACGGCTACACCTTC
d_gene: .
abundance: once
v_gene: TRBV2
j_gene: TRBJ1-2

CDR3aa: CASSQVAAGGPRELFF
CDR3nt: TGCGCCAGCAGCCAAGTCGCAGCGGGAGGGCCGCGGGAGCTGTTTTTT
d_gene: TRBD2
abundance: .
v_gene: TRBV4-1
j_gene: TRBJ2-2

CDR3aa: CASSYSIGPYEQYF
CDR3nt: TGTGCCAGCAGTTACTCGATTGGCCCCTACGAGCAGTACTTC
d_gene: .
abundance: .
v_gene: TRBV6-5
j_gene: TRBJ2-7

CDR3aa: CASSNQGADYYGYTF
CDR3nt: TGCGCCAGCAGCAATCAGGGGGCGGATTACTATGGCTACACCTTC
d_gene: TRBD1
abundance: .
v_gene: TRBV5-1
j_gene: TRBJ1-2

CDR3aa: CASSLTGMSSYEQYF
CDR3nt: TGTGCCAGCAGCTTAACAGGGATGAGCTCCTACGAGCAGTACTTC
d_gene: .
abundance: .
v_gene: TRBV7-2
j_gene: TRBJ2-7

CDR3aa: CATKLGQSSEAFF
CDR3nt: TGTGCCACCAAACTGGGACAGTCCAGTGAAGCTTTCTTT
d_gene: TRBD1
abundance: .
v_gene: TRBV15
j_gene: TRBJ1-1

CDR3aa: CASSVAGTSRTYEQYF
CDR3nt: TGTGCCAGCAGCGTGGCAGGGACTAGCCGAACCTACGAGCAGTACTTC
d_gene: TRBD2
abundance: .
v_gene: TRBV5-4
j_gene: TRBJ2-7

CDR3aa: CASSLMGLGTEAFF
CDR3nt: TGTGCCAGCAGCTTAATGGGGCTGGGCACTGAAGCTTTCTTT
d_gene: .
abundance: .
v_gene: TRBV7-3
j_gene: TRBJ1-1

CDR3aa: CASSSGQGDQPQHF
CDR3nt: TGTGCCAGCAGCTCAGGACAGGGGGATCAGCCCCAGCATTTT
d_gene: TRBD1
abundance: few
v_gene: TRBV11-1
j_gene: TRBJ1-5

CDR3aa: CASSVAGVPSGNTIYF
CDR3nt: TGTGCCAGCAGCGTAGCCGGGGTCCCCTCTGGAAACACCATATATTTT
d_gene: .
abundance: .
v_gene: TRBV9
j_gene: TRBJ1-3

CDR3aa: CATRGGNTGELFF
CDR3nt: TGTGCCACCCGGGGGGGCAACACCGGGGAGCTGTTTTTT
d_gene: TRBD2
abundance: .
v_gene: TRBV7-3
j_gene: TRBJ2-2

CDR3aa: CATRLMRQSYNEQFF
CDR3nt: TGTGCCACCAGGCTGATGAGACAGAGCTACAATGAGCAGTTCTTC
d_gene: .
abundance: .
v_gene: TRBV10-3
j_gene: TRBJ2-1

CDR3aa: CASSPQGQTRNTEAFF
CDR3nt: TGTGCCAGCAGCCCCCAAGGACAGACCCGTAACACTGAAGCTTTCTTT
d_gene: .
abundance: .
v_gene: TRBV11-1
j_gene: TRBJ1-1

CDR3aa: CASSLTGGNTGELFF
CDR3nt: TGTGCCAGCAGCTTAACCGGGGGGAACACCGGGGAGCTGTTTTTT
d_gene: .
abundance: .
v_gene: TRBV7-3
j_gene: TRBJ2-2

CDR3aa: CTSSHHYGHFSYEQYF
CDR3nt: TGCACCAGCAGCCATCACTACGGACATTTCTCCTACGAGCAGTACTTC
d_gene: .
abundance: .
v_gene: TRBV1
j_gene: TRBJ2-7

CDR3aa: CASSRRQGAEDTQYF
CDR3nt: TGTGCCAGCAGCAGACGACAGGGGGCTGAAGATACGCAGTATTTT
d_gene: TRBD1
abundance: few
v_gene: TRBV7-9
j_gene: TRBJ2-3

CDR3aa: CASSEPGWDTDTQYF
CDR3nt: TGTGCCAGCAGTGAACCAGGGTGGGACACAGATACGCAGTATTTT
d_gene: .
abundance: .
v_gene: TRBV2
j_gene: TRBJ2-3

CDR3aa: CASSLVEVGDTQYF
CDR3nt: TGCGCCAGCAGCTTGGTAGAGGTTGGAGATACGCAGTATTTT
d_gene: .
abundance: .
v_gene: TRBV5-1
j_gene: TRBJ2-3

CDR3aa: CASSLAKGVLAEKLFF
CDR3nt: TGTGCCAGCAGCTTAGCAAAGGGGGTATTAGCTGAAAAACTGTTTTTT
d_gene: .
abundance: .
v_gene: TRBV7-9
j_gene: TRBJ1-4

CDR3aa: CASSEVGAGPYEQYF
CDR3nt: TGTGCCAGCAGTGAAGTAGGAGCGGGACCCTACGAGCAGTACTTC
d_gene: TRBD2
abundance: .
v_gene: TRBV6-1
j_gene: TRBJ2-7

CDR3aa: CASSRDRGSQPQHF
CDR3nt: TGTGCCAGCAGCCGTGACAGGGGATCCCAGCCCCAGCATTTT
d_gene: TRBD1
abundance: .
v_gene: TRBV5-6
j_gene: TRBJ1-5

CDR3aa: CASSPRGPYEQYF
CDR3nt: TGTGCCAGCAGCCCCCGGGGTCCCTACGAGCAGTACTTC
d_gene: .
abundance: .
v_gene: TRBV7-9
j_gene: TRBJ2-7

CDR3aa: CASSSDRNTEAFF
CDR3nt: TGTGCCAGCAGCTCGGACAGAAACACTGAAGCTTTCTTT
d_gene: .
abundance: .
v_gene: TRBV7-3
j_gene: TRBJ1-1

CDR3aa: CAWSVRGLPGANVLTF
CDR3nt: TGTGCCTGGAGTGTCAGGGGTCTCCCTGGGGCCAACGTCCTGACTTTC
d_gene: .
abundance: .
v_gene: TRBV30
j_gene: TRBJ2-6

CDR3aa: CASSFTSGTAYEQYF
CDR3nt: TGTGCCAGCAGTTTTACTAGCGGGACTGCCTACGAGCAGTACTTC
d_gene: TRBD2
abundance: .
v_gene: TRBV6-5
j_gene: TRBJ2-7

CDR3aa: CASSPLAAQGNEQFF
CDR3nt: TGTGCCAGCAGTCCCCTAGCGGCTCAGGGGAATGAGCAGTTCTTC
d_gene: .
abundance: .
v_gene: TRBV6-6
j_gene: TRBJ2-1

CDR3aa: CASSPDRQGAGKLFF
CDR3nt: TGTGCCAGCAGCCCAGACCGACAGGGGGCAGGAAAACTGTTTTTT
d_gene: TRBD1
abundance: .
v_gene: TRBV7-9
j_gene: TRBJ1-4